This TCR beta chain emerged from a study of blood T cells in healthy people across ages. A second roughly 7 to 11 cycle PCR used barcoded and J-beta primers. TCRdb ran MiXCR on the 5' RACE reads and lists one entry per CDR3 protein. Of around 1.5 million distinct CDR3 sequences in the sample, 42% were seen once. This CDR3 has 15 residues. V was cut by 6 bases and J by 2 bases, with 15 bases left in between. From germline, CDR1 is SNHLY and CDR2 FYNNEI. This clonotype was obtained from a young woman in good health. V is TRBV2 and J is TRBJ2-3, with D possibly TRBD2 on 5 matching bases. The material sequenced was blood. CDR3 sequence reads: CASSWETIDTDTQYF. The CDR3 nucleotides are TGTGCCAGCAGCTGGGAGACTATCGACACAGATACGCAGTATTTT.